This TCR beta chain was recorded in a study of cytomegalovirus exposure and HLA in healthy donors. Study-level findings and limits: Being productive about 87% or about 30% of the time was typical of most TCR beta V segments in an earlier analysis.

Germline V CDR1 and CDR2: SGHDT, YYEEEE. V dropped 1 base and J dropped 6; count of bases not matched to a gene: 9. The CDR3 loop spans 16 amino acids. In the case of this clone: The antigen is not known.

Primers: 60 Vbeta forward and 13 Jbeta reverse. Repertoires were generated with immunoSEQ multiplex PCR, while TCRdb's copy carries only in-frame clones and drops some. The repertoire has around 200,000 clones, approximately 80% of them found once; the top ten carry approximately 2.2%. Sequencing input: PBMCs. This TCR was sampled from a woman aged 45-65 years in good health and CMV-seronegative. The chain is built from TRBV5-6 and TRBJ2-2, with 7 positions matching TRBD2. The CDR3, as DNA: TGTGCCAGCAGCTTGTCTGGGGGGGGGAGGGCCGGGGAGCTGTTTTTT. Its protein product is CASSLSGGGRAGELFF.